This TCR beta chain stems from a study of graft-versus-host responses after intestinal transplantation. Comment on this clone: Its antigen is undetermined.

Profiled with immunoSEQ multiplex PCR; TCRdb holds only in-frame clones, not every one. In the table there are about 59,000 clones, almost 95% of which are singletons. This sample comprised unstimulated CD4+ T cells sorted from spleen or lymph node cells, obtained before transplant. This TCR derives from a human donor who was the organ donor for an intestinal transplant.

Written as DNA, the CDR3 is TGTGCTAGTGGGACAGGGGGAAGCTACGAGCAGTACTTC. It codes for CASGTGGSYEQYF. V gene TRBV12-5 combines with J gene TRBJ2-7, with 9 bases lining up with TRBD1. CDR1 LGHNT and CDR2 FRNRAP come from the germline V gene. CDR3 size: 13 residues. V lost 6 bases, J lost 3 bases, and 3 bases stayed unmatched.